Included here is one TCR beta chain sequence, with context. The antigen is unknown. The data originate from a study of T cell responses to AZD1222 COVID-19 vaccine. TCRdb's copy holds only in-frame clones and misses some; the assay was immunoSEQ multiplex PCR. The sample contains some 140,000 clones, 70% to 90% of which appear only once. CDR1 and CDR2 from the germline V gene are SGHTA and FQGTGA. Trimming pared 0 bases from V and 3 bases from J, leaving 9 bases between. The CDR3 covers 15 residues. Study-wide findings and caveats: Only 5 or 6 AZD1222 recipients were seropositive at baseline. Donors were mostly white British, more females; clonal diversity possibly underestimated. Along spike, vaccine-associated CD4 TCRs were found throughout, with dominance at 160-218 and 743-854.

The sequence was collected from an adult in good health. The chain is built from TRBV7-3 and TRBJ1-5; tentative D call: TRBD1 (5 bases). This specimen was peripheral blood, taken on day 0 of AZD1222 vaccination. As DNA, the CDR3 is TGTGCCAGCAGCTTAACAGGCAGGGACAATCAGCCCCAGCATTTT. Amino acid sequence: CASSLTGRDNQPQHF.